This entry lists 17 T cell receptor beta chains sequenced from one sample in a study of T cell changes during pregnancy in multiple sclerosis. Data came from immunoSEQ multiplex PCR; TCRdb stores just in-frame clones and leaves some out. The table records around 83,000 clones, 85% to 95% of them present only once. The sample here was CD4+ T cells from peripheral blood mononuclear cells, taken in the second trimester of pregnancy. These receptors originate from a female donor with multiple sclerosis, enrolled in a pregnancy study.

V gene TRBV21-1 combines with J gene TRBJ2-1; the listed D gene, TRBD2, was not tested against the DNA. TRBV21-1 is a recognized pseudogene. The CDR3 totals 11 residues. CDR3 sequence: CASLLHNEQFF. The CDR3 nucleotides read TGTGCCAGCCTACTCCACAATGAGCAGTTCTTC.

The genes are TRBV19 and TRBJ2-7; 8 nucleotides match TRBD2. Germline lookup yields CDR1 LNHDA and CDR2 SQIVND (reference sequence). The CDR3 covers 15 residues. The trim removed 5 bases at V and 4 bases at J, leaving 10 bases unmatched. CDR3 sequence: CASSPVAGPLYEQYF. As DNA, the CDR3 is TGTGCCAGTAGTCCCGTAGCGGGGCCCCTTTACGAGCAGTACTTC.

This rearrangement joins TRBV29-1 to TRBJ1-2, with D possibly being TRBD1 (6 bases). Germline V lookup: CDR1 SQVTM, CDR2 ANQGSEA. CDR3 length: 12 amino acids. The V end was cut by 5 bases, the J end by 5 bases, with 12 bases between. CDR3 sequence (DNA): TGCAGCGTTCGGCCAGGGGTTTATGGCTACACCTTC. It codes for CSVRPGVYGYTF.

This chain connects TRBV6-6 to TRBJ2-6; D is unresolved. Trimming took 8 bases from V and 3 from J, leaving 8 bases between them. The CDR3 spans 13 residues. Germline lookup yields CDR1 MNHNY and CDR2 SVGAGI (reference sequence). The CDR3 DNA reads TGTGCCAGCTTTACCGGTGGGGCCAACGTCCTGACTTTC. Translation: CASFTGGANVLTF.

The rearrangement uses TRBV6-1 and TRBJ1-3; 8 bases are shared with TRBD1. The CDR3 is 17 residues long. V was clipped by 3 bases and J by 0 bases; unmatched bases: 7. Germline V CDR1 and CDR2: MNHNS, SASEGT. CDR3 DNA: TGTGCCAGCAGTGACCGGACAGGGCATATCTCTGGAAACACCATATATTTT. It translates to CASSDRTGHISGNTIYF.

The chain has TRBV2 and TRBJ1-1, with a weak D call TRBD1 (5 bases). The V end lost 5 bases, the J end lost 1 base, and 11 bases lay between the germline ends. The germline CDR1 and CDR2 sequences are SNHLY and FYNNEI. This CDR3 spans 14 amino acids. The DNA for the CDR3 is TGTGCCAGCAGTAACAGCGGGGGGAACACTGAAGCTTTCTTT. Protein product: CASSNSGGNTEAFF.

The chain links TRBV5-1 to TRBJ2-5; TRBD2 aligns across 7 bases. The CDR3 covers 14 residues. Germline V CDR1 and CDR2: SGHRS, YFSETQ. The ends lost 5 bases at V and 4 bases at J; junction bases unmatched: 8. DNA of the CDR3: TGCGCCAGCAGGACGGGCGGGAGAGGAGAGACCCAGTACTTC. Its protein product is CASRTGGRGETQYF.

The V and J genes are TRBV5-5 and TRBJ1-2; 11 positions agree with TRBD1. The CDR3 spans 14 residues. Germline V CDR1 and CDR2: SGHKS, YYEKEE (reference sequence). Germline trimming cut 4 bases from V and 4 bases from J; bases unmatched to any gene: 3. The CDR3 spells CASSPGTGGYGYTF. Here the CDR3 DNA reads TGTGCCAGCAGCCCCGGGACAGGGGGCTATGGCTACACCTTC.

The chain couples TRBV30 to TRBJ1-3; the D gene is possibly TRBD1 (6 bases). V shed 0 bases and J shed 1 base, with 7 bases lying between them. The length of the CDR3 is 14 residues. Germline values: CDR1 GTSNPN, CDR2 SVGIG (reference sequence). This CDR3 reads CAWSVGGSGNTIYF. In nucleotides, the CDR3 is TGTGCCTGGAGTGTAGGGGGATCTGGAAACACCATATATTTT. Together with reference TRBV30 and TRBJ1-3, the CDR3 gives the full variable domain: SQTIHQWPATLVQPVGSPLSLECTVEGTSNPNLYWYRQAAGRGLQLLFYSVGIGQISSEVPQNLSASRPQDRQFILSSKKLLLSDSGFYLCAWSVGGSGNTIYFGEGSWLTVV.

This clone was seen just once. The chain is built from TRBV4-2 and TRBJ2-7, with 9 bases matching TRBD1. J was trimmed by 5 bases and V by 4 bases; bases with no gene match: 9. The germline gives CDR1 LGHNA, CDR2 YNFKEQ. The CDR3 extends over 15 amino acids. The CDR3 here is CASSREGQGPNEQYF. CDR3 sequence (DNA): TGTGCCAGCAGCCGGGAGGGACAGGGACCCAACGAGCAGTACTTC.

The gene calls are TRBV29-1 and TRBJ2-1, with D perhaps matching TRBD1 (6 bases). Looked up from germline, CDR1 is SQVTM and CDR2 is ANQGSEA. CDR3 length: 10 amino acids. The germline V and J ends were trimmed by 6 bases and 13 bases, with 13 bases remaining between them. In DNA, the CDR3 is TGCAGCGTAGGCGGACAGCAACAGTTCTTC. Translating it yields CSVGGQQQFF.

The J gene is TRBJ1-2, the V gene TRBV13, with a tentative D call TRBD1 (5 bases). Germline V gene data show CDR1 as PRHDT and CDR2 as FYEKMQ (reference sequence). The CDR3 runs 13 residues. With 5 bases removed from V and 4 bases from J, the gap between germline ends came to 11 bases. The CDR3 DNA follows: TGTGCCAGCAGCCCCGGGGGAGTCTATGGCTACACCTTC. This encodes CASSPGGVYGYTF. Combining the CDR3 with reference TRBV13 and TRBJ1-2 gives the whole variable domain AAGVIQSPRHLIKEKRETATLKCYPIPRHDTVYWYQQGPGQDPQFLISFYEKMQSDKGSIPDRFSAQQFSDYHSELNMSSLELGDSALYFCASSPGGVYGYTFGSGTRLTVV.

The chain combines TRBV25-1 with TRBJ2-1; no reliable D call. The CDR3 consists of 15 residues. Trimming removed 3 bases at V and 9 bases at J, with 18 bases between. Germline loops: CDR1 MGHDK, CDR2 SYGVNS. The CDR3 DNA reads as TGTGCCAGCAGTGATCCGGGTAACGCTCGTTCTGAGCAGTTCTTC. It translates to CASSDPGNARSEQFF.

The chain is built from TRBV7-3 and TRBJ1-2; 12 bases line up with TRBD1. Germline V gene data show CDR1 as SGHTA and CDR2 as FQGTGA. Losses at the gene ends were 5 bases for V and 8 bases for J; bases not matched to a gene: 6. The CDR3 loop spans 14 amino acids. The CDR3 here is CASSAGTGGVGYTF. As DNA, the CDR3 is TGTGCCAGCAGCGCGGGGACAGGGGGCGTAGGCTACACCTTC.

The V and J genes are TRBV2 and TRBJ1-2; the D is unclear. Trimming took off 4 bases at V and 1 base at J, with 4 bases between the two ends. Per the germline V gene, CDR1 is SNHLY and CDR2 is FYNNEI. This CDR3 is 12 amino acids long. The CDR3 loop is CASSASNYGYTF. CDR3 DNA sequence: TGTGCCAGCAGTGCGAGTAACTATGGCTACACCTTC.

The chain's CDR3 is CAFTTGNSNQPQHF. In nucleotides, the CDR3 is TGTGCCTTTACGACGGGAAATAGCAATCAGCCCCAGCATTTT. J is TRBJ1-5 and V is TRBV30; no firm D call. Trimming removed 7 bases at V and 0 bases at J, with 13 bases between. The CDR3 sequence is 14 residues long. Germline assignment: CDR1 GTSNPN and CDR2 SVGIG (reference sequence).

V usage is TRBV30 and J usage is TRBJ2-2; D is unclear. Trimming took off 2 bases at V and 5 bases at J, with 9 bases between the two ends. The CDR3 sequence is 13 residues long. Per germline, CDR1 GTSNPN and CDR2 SVGIG (reference sequence). The DNA of the CDR3 is TGTGCCTGGAGTTCCCGGGTAACCGGGGAGCTGTTTTTT. Amino acid sequence: CAWSSRVTGELFF.